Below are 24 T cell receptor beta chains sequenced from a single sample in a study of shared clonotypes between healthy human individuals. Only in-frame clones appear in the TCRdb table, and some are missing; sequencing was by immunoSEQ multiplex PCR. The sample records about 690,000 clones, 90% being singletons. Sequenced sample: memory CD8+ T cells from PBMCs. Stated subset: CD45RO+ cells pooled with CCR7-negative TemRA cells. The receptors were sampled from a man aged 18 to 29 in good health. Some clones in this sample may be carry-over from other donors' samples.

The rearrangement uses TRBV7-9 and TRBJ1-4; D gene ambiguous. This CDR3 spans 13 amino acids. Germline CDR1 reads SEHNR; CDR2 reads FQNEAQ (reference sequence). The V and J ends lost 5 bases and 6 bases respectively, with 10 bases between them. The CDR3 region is CASSHLIHEKLFF. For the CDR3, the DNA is TGTGCCAGCAGCCACCTTATACATGAAAAACTGTTTTTT.

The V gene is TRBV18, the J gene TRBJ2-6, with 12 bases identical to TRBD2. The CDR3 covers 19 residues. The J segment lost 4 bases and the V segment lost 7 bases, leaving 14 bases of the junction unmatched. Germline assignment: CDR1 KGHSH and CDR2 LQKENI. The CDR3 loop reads CASCPRRLAGEAGANVLTF. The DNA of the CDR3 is TGTGCCAGCTGCCCCCGGCGACTAGCGGGAGAAGCCGGGGCCAACGTCCTGACTTTC. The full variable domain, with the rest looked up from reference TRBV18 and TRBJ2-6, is NAGVMQNPRHLVRRRGQEARLRCSPMKGHSHVYWYRQLPEEGLKFMVYLQKENIIDESGMPKERFSAEFPKEGPSILRIQQVVRGDSAAYFCASCPRRLAGEAGANVLTFGAGSRLTVL.

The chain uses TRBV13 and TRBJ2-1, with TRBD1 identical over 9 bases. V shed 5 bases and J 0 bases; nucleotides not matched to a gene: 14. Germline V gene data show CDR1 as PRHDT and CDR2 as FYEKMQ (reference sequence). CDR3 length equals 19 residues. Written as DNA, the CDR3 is TGTGCCAGCAGCCCTTGGGGACAGGGCGATATTGGCTCCTACAATGAGCAGTTCTTC. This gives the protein CASSPWGQGDIGSYNEQFF.

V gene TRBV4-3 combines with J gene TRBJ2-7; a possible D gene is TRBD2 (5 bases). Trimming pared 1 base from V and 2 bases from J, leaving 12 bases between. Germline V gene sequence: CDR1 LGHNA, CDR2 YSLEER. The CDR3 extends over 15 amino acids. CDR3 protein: CASSQGLAATYEQYF. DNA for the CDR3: TGCGCCAGCAGCCAAGGGCTAGCTGCCACCTACGAGCAGTACTTC.

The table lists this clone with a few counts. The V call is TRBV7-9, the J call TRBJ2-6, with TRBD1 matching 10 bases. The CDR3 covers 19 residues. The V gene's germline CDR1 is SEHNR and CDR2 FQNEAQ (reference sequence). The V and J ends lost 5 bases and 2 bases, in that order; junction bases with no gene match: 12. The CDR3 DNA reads TGTGCCAGCAGCCCCCTGACAGGGGGCTATAGGGCTGGGGCCAACGTCCTGACTTTC. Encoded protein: CASSPLTGGYRAGANVLTF.

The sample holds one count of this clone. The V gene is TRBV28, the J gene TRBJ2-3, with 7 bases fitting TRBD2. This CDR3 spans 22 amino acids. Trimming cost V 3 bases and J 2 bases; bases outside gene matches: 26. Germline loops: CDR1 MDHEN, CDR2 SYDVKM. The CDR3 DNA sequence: TGTGCCAGCAGTTTTTTCGGGCTAGCGGAAAATCTAGAGCCTTCCACCACAGATACGCAGTATTTT. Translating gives CASSFFGLAENLEPSTTDTQYF. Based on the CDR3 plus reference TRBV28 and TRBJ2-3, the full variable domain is DVKVTQSSRYLVKRTGEKVFLECVQDMDHENMFWYRQDPGLGLRLIYFSYDVKMKEKGDIPEGYSVSREKKERFSLILESASTNQTSMYLCASSFFGLAENLEPSTTDTQYFGPGTRLTVL.

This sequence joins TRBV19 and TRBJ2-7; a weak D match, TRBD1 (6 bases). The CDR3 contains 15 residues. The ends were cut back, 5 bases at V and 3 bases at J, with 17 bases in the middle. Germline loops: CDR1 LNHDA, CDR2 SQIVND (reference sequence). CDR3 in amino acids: CASSLSTGYLYEQYF. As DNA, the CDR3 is TGTGCCAGTAGTCTATCGACAGGCTACCTCTACGAGCAGTACTTC.

For the CDR3, the DNA is TGCAGTGCTAGAGTGGGGCGTGAGCAGTTCTTC. It specifies CSARVGREQFF. The chain carries TRBV20-1 and TRBJ2-1, with a possible D match to TRBD1 (5 bases). The CDR3 has 11 amino acids. Germline CDR1 reads DFQATT; CDR2 reads SNEGSKA (reference sequence). V gave up 1 base and J gave up 9 bases, with 7 bases separating them.

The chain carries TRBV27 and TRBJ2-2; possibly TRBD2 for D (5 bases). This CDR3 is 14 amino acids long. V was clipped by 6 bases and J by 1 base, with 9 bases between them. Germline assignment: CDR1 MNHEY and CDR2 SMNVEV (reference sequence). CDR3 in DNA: TGTGCCAGCAGGGGGAGACTGAACACCGGGGAGCTGTTTTTT. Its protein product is CASRGRLNTGELFF.

The CDR3 bases are TGTGCCAGCAGCCAAGAATTCGTGTCTAGGACTAGCGGGAAACGGAGCTCCTACAATGAGCAGTTCTTC. Translation: CASSQEFVSRTSGKRSSYNEQFF. J is TRBJ2-1 and V is TRBV4-2; 12 bases line up with TRBD2. The V gene end was trimmed by 0 bases and the J gene end by 0 bases; junction bases not matched to a gene: 18. The CDR3 covers 23 residues. Germline CDR1 LGHNA, CDR2 YNFKEQ.

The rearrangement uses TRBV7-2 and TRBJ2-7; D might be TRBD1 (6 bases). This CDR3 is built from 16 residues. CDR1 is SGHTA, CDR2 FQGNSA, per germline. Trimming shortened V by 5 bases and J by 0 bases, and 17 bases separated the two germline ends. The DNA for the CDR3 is TGTGCCAGCAGCCCCAGGGGCGCAGAAAGCTCCTACGAGCAGTACTTC. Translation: CASSPRGAESSYEQYF.

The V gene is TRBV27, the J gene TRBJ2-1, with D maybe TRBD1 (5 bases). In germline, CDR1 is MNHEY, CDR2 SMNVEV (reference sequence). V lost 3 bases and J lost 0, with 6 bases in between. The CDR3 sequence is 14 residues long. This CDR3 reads CASSLDISYNEQFF. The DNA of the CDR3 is TGTGCCAGCAGTTTGGACATCTCCTACAATGAGCAGTTCTTC.

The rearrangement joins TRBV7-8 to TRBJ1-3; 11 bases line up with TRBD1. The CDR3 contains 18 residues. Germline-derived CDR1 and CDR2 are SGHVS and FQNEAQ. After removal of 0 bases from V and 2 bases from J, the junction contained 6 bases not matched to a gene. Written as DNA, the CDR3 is TGTGCCAGCAGCTTAGCCCTTCCGGGACAGGGGGCTGGAAACACCATATATTTT. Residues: CASSLALPGQGAGNTIYF.

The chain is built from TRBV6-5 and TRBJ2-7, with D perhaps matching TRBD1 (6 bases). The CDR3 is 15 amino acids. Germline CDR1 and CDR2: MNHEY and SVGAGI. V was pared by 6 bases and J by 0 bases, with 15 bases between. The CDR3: CASRGPGQRSYEQYF. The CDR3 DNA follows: TGTGCCAGCAGGGGGCCGGGACAACGCTCCTACGAGCAGTACTTC.

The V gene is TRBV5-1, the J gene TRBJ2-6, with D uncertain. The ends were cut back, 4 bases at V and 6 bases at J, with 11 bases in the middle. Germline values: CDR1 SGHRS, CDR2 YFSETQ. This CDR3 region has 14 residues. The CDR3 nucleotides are TGCGCCAGCAGCCCGTCCTTGCTGGCCAACGTCCTGACTTTC. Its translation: CASSPSLLANVLTF.

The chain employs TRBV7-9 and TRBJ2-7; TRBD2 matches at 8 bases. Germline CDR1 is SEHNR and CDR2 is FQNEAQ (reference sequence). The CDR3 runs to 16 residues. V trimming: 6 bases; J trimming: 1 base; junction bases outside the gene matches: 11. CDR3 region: CASSHIAGKISYEQYF. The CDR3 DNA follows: TGTGCCAGCAGTCATATAGCGGGAAAAATTTCCTACGAGCAGTACTTC.

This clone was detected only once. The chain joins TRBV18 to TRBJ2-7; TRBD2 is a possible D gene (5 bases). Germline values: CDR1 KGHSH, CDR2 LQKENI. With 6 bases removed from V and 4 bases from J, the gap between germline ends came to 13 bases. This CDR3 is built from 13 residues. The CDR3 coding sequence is TGTGCCAGCTCTCCGGACGGGATTTACGAGCAGTACTTC. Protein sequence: CASSPDGIYEQYF.

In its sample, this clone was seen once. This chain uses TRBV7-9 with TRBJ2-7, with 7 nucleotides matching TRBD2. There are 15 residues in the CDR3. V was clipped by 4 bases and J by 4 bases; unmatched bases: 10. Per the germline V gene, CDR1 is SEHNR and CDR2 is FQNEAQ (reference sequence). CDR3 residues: CASSSMRESGYEQYF. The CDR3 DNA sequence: TGTGCCAGCAGCTCAATGCGGGAGTCCGGTTACGAGCAGTACTTC.

The CDR3 DNA sequence: TGTGCCAGCAAAAACAGGGGGCGCCTCTACGAGCAGTACTTC. Translated: CASKNRGRLYEQYF. V and J are TRBV6-5 and TRBJ2-7; 9 bases are shared with TRBD1. V gave up 7 bases and J gave up 3 bases; unmatched junction bases: 7. This CDR3 region has 14 residues. The germline V gene has CDR1 MNHEY and CDR2 SVGAGI.

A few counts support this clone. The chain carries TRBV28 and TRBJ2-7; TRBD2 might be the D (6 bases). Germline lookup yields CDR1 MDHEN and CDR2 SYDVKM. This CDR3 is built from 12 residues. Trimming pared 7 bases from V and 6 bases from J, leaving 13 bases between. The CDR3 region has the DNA TGTGCCAGCACCATCGGGGGAGGCGAGCAGTACTTC. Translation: CASTIGGGEQYF.

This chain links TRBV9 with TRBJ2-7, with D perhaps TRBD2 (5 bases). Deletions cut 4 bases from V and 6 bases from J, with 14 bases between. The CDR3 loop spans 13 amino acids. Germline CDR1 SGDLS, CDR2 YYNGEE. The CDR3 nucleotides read TGTGCCAGCAGCCAAGCAGCCGCGGGCGAGCAGTACTTC. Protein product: CASSQAAAGEQYF.

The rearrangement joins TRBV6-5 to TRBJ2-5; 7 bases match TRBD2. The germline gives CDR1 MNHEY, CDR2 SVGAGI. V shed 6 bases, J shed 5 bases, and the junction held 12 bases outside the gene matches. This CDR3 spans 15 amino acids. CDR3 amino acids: CASSQTGTGGETQYF. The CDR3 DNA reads TGTGCCAGCAGCCAAACCGGGACCGGGGGGGAGACCCAGTACTTC.

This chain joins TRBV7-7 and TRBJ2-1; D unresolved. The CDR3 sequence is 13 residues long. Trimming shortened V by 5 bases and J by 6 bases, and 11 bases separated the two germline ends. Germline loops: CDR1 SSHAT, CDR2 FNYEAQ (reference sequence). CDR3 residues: CASSRSFGNEQFF. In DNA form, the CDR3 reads TGTGCCAGCAGCCGTAGTTTTGGCAATGAGCAGTTCTTC.

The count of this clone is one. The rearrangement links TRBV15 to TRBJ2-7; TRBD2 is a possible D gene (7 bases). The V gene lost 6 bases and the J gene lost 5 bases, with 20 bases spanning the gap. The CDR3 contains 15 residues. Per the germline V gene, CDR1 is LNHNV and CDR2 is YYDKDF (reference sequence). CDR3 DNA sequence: TGTGCCACCAGTATTAGGGGGGAGGGCCTCCACGAGCAGTACTTC. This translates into CATSIRGEGLHEQYF. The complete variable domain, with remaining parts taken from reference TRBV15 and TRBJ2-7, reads DAMVIQNPRYQVTQFGKPVTLSCSQTLNHNVMYWYQQKSSQAPKLLFHYYDKDFNNEADTPDNFQSRRPNTSFCFLDIRSPGLGDTAMYLCATSIRGEGLHEQYFGPGTRLTVT.